The 2 T cell receptor beta chains below were found in one sample sequenced in a study of shared clonotypes between healthy human individuals. Some clones are missing from TCRdb's copy, which holds only in-frame ones; the method was immunoSEQ multiplex PCR. The table includes about 1 million clones, around 76% detected once. Sample: memory CD4+ T cells sorted from blood. The subset denotes: CD45RA-negative fraction. Source of these receptors: a man younger than 35 in good health.

On this clone: It is likely a read error: a sequence one base away is far more abundant. This sample also contains other DNA sequences that code for the same CDR3. The genes are TRBV7-2 and TRBJ2-7, with TRBD1 matching over 7 bases. Germline trimming cut 1 base from V and 6 bases from J; bases unmatched to any gene: 0. This CDR3 spans 12 amino acids. CDR1 is SGHTA, CDR2 FQGNSA, per germline. The CDR3 sequence: CASSLDRGEQYF. The CDR3 DNA sequence: TGTGCCAGCAGCTTAGACAGGGGCGAGCAGTACTTC.

The V and J genes are TRBV6-5 and TRBJ2-2; D gene uncertain. Per the germline V gene, CDR1 is MNHEY and CDR2 is SVGAGI. The CDR3 is 14 amino acids. Trimming removed 0 bases at V and 11 bases at J, with 13 bases between. The chain's CDR3 is CASSYSMVGPELFF. CDR3 nucleotide sequence: TGTGCCAGCAGTTACTCGATGGTAGGCCCCGAGCTGTTTTTT.